These 19 T cell receptor beta chains share one sample of origin, sequenced in a study of patients and donors after allogeneic stem cell transplantation. TCRdb recomputed calls from the RT-PCR reads with MiXCR, one row per CDR3 protein. The sample lists tens of thousands of distinct CDR3 sequences, around 5% occurring once. Sequences were obtained from blood, either unsorted or a sorted T cell fraction (not recorded which). The receptors stem from a human donor who was either an allogeneic HSCT recipient or a stem cell or donor lymphocyte infusion donor (not recorded which). It is not recorded whose cells these are; they may come from a transplant donor.

This clonotype was recorded at least ten times. The chain's CDR3 is CASSQGTRYNEQFF. The CDR3, as DNA: TGCGCCAGCAGCCAAGGTACTAGGTACAATGAGCAGTTCTTC. The gene calls are TRBV4-1 and TRBJ2-1; D is possibly TRBD2 (5 bases). The CDR3 consists of 14 residues. V gave up 1 base and J gave up 4 bases, with 8 bases separating them. Germline V CDR1 and CDR2: MGHRA, YSYEKL.

This clonotype was observed at least ten times. The V gene is TRBV2, the J gene TRBJ1-3; D remains ambiguous. The CDR3 sequence is 12 residues long. V was clipped by 2 bases and J by 8 bases, with 7 bases between them. Per germline, CDR1 SNHLY and CDR2 FYNNEI. This CDR3 reads CASSEIGYTIYF. CDR3 nucleotide sequence: TGTGCCAGCAGTGAAATAGGATACACCATATATTTT.

This clonotype was found many times. The chain is built from TRBV3-1 and TRBJ2-4, with TRBD1 matching 8 bases. The V gene end was trimmed by 7 bases and the J gene end by 5 bases; junction bases not matched to a gene: 4. This CDR3 contains 13 residues. Germline CDR1 and CDR2: LGHDT and YNNKEL (reference sequence). CDR3 bases: TGTGCCAGCAAACCGGGACAGGAAAACATTCAGTACTTC. This codes for CASKPGQENIQYF.

The rearrangement links TRBV19 to TRBJ2-1; TRBD1 agrees at 11 bases. CDR3 length equals 15 residues. CDR1 is LNHDA and CDR2 is SQIVND in the germline V gene (reference sequence). With 6 bases clipped from V and 10 bases from J, the junction kept 11 bases outside the gene matches. Here the CDR3 DNA reads TGTGCCAGTAGCATGCGTCGGACAGGGGGCCTAGAGCAGTTCTTC. Its protein is CASSMRRTGGLEQFF.

The sample holds many counts of this clonotype. V usage is TRBV4-1 and J usage is TRBJ1-4, with D maybe TRBD1 (5 bases). CDR3 length: 16 residues. V lost 1 base and J lost 5, with 14 bases in between. The germline CDR1 and CDR2 sequences are MGHRA and YSYEKL. CDR3 coding DNA: TGCGCCAGCAGCCAAGCGGGGCTCCGGACCAATGAAAAACTGTTTTTT. Amino acids: CASSQAGLRTNEKLFF.

This clonotype was seen repeatedly, ten times or more. The V call is TRBV11-2, the J call TRBJ2-7; no clear D. The CDR3 contains 13 residues. V was trimmed by 4 bases and J by 2 bases, leaving 9 bases between them. Germline V lookup: CDR1 SGHAT, CDR2 FQNNGV. This chain's CDR3 is CASSSLVAYEQYF. CDR3 in DNA: TGTGCCAGCAGCTCCCTTGTCGCCTACGAGCAGTACTTC.

The rearrangement uses TRBV6-1 and TRBJ1-6; D ambiguous. This CDR3 has 14 amino acids. Germline CDR1 MNHNS, CDR2 SASEGT. Trimming stripped 5 bases from V and 8 bases from J, with 13 bases between. CDR3 bases: TGTGCCAGCAGTCGCCCATTGGGTGATTCACCCCTCCACTTT. This encodes CASSRPLGDSPLHF.

This clonotype was seen at least ten times. Just one base apart from a much larger clone, this may be a read error. The chain combines TRBV15 with TRBJ2-3; D ambiguous. The CDR3 length is 12 residues. Germline assignment: CDR1 LNHNV and CDR2 YYDKDF (reference sequence). V was pared by 0 bases and J by 3 bases, with 1 base between. CDR3 residues: CATSRDTDTQYF. In DNA, the CDR3 is TGTGCCACCAGCAGAGATACAGATACGCAGTATTTT.

This clonotype was seen many times. This chain joins TRBV7-2 and TRBJ2-3; D ambiguous. V was clipped by 5 bases and J by 6 bases, with 15 bases between them. The CDR3 has 14 amino acids. Germline CDR1 reads SGHTA; CDR2 reads FQGNSA. CDR3 in DNA: TGTGCCAGCAGCCCCGTTGGCGGCTCCGATACGCAGTATTTT. Amino acids: CASSPVGGSDTQYF.

This clonotype was seen a few times. This chain links TRBV7-8 with TRBJ1-1; D unresolved. In germline, CDR1 is SGHVS, CDR2 FQNEAQ. CDR3 length equals 13 residues. Trimming shortened V by 6 bases and J by 1 base, and 9 bases separated the two germline ends. The CDR3 region is CASRRAENTEAFF. In DNA, the CDR3 is TGTGCCAGCAGGCGTGCAGAGAACACTGAAGCTTTCTTT.

This clonotype was seen a handful of times. DNA of the CDR3: TGTGCCACCAGTGATCCCCGGGGGTTGAGAGGTTATGGCTACAATGAGCAGTTCTTC. Its translation is CATSDPRGLRGYGYNEQFF. The rearrangement uses TRBV24-1 and TRBJ2-1; TRBD2 might be the D (6 bases). CDR3 size: 19 residues. The germline V and J ends were trimmed by 3 bases and 3 bases, with 23 bases remaining between them. Germline V gene lookup returns CDR1 KGHDR and CDR2 SFDVKD.

This clonotype has at least ten counts. The chain recombines TRBV20-1 with TRBJ2-1; D is undetermined. There are 15 residues in the CDR3. Germline CDR1 is DFQATT and CDR2 is SNEGSKA (reference sequence). Trimming shortened V by 5 bases and J by 5 bases, and 19 bases separated the two germline ends. The CDR3, as DNA: TGCAGTGCTCCCAAATCCGGCTTCGAAGACAATGAGCAGTTCTTC. It specifies CSAPKSGFEDNEQFF.

Only a few counts were recorded for this clonotype. This chain joins TRBV7-2 and TRBJ2-7; 8 positions match TRBD2. The V gene's germline CDR1 is SGHTA and CDR2 FQGNSA. Trimming cost V 5 bases and J 3 bases; bases outside gene matches: 12. CDR3 length equals 16 residues. DNA of the CDR3: TGTGCCAGCAGCCCGACTATTGGACTAGCCGGCTACGAGCAGTACTTC. Translation: CASSPTIGLAGYEQYF.

This clonotype was seen at least ten times. The V call is TRBV3-1, the J call TRBJ1-1; 7 bases match TRBD1. The V gene end was trimmed by 4 bases and the J gene end by 4 bases; junction bases not matched to a gene: 9. Germline-derived CDR1 and CDR2 are LGHDT and YNNKEL (reference sequence). This CDR3 is built from 15 residues. CDR3 loop: CASSPTQGWSTEAFF. DNA of the CDR3: TGTGCCAGCAGCCCCACACAGGGGTGGAGCACTGAAGCTTTCTTT.

In its sample, this clonotype was seen many times. The chain employs TRBV6-1 and TRBJ2-1, with a possible D match to TRBD1 (5 bases). CDR1 MNHNS and CDR2 SASEGT come from the germline V gene. V lost 4 bases, J lost 0 bases, and 7 bases lay in between. CDR3 length: 14 residues. CDR3 in amino acids: CASSGQISYNEQFF. For the CDR3, the DNA is TGTGCCAGCAGTGGACAGATCTCCTACAATGAGCAGTTCTTC.

The chain uses TRBV3-1 and TRBJ2-1; TRBD2 agrees at 7 bases. Trimming took 3 bases from V and 4 from J; bases not matched to a gene: 6. The V gene's germline CDR1 is LGHDT and CDR2 YNNKEL (reference sequence). This CDR3 contains 15 residues. The CDR3 DNA sequence: TGTGCCAGCAGCCATGGGCTAGCGGTTTACAATGAGCAGTTCTTC. As protein: CASSHGLAVYNEQFF.

The table lists this clonotype with many counts. The rearrangement joins TRBV7-3 to TRBJ2-1; D remains ambiguous. Germline V lookup: CDR1 SGHTA, CDR2 FQGTGA. This CDR3 comprises 14 residues. With 5 bases removed from V and 1 base from J, the gap between germline ends came to 9 bases. The CDR3, as DNA: TGTGCCAGCAGCCCTCAGACTTCCTACAATGAGCAGTTCTTC. This gives the protein CASSPQTSYNEQFF.

The CDR3 coding sequence is TGTGCCAGCAGTTCCGGGGGAGGGATATACGAGCAGTACTTC. This sequence encodes CASSSGGGIYEQYF. The rearrangement uses TRBV12-3 or TRBV12-4 and TRBJ2-7; TRBD2 matches at 7 bases. J gave up 4 bases and V 4 bases, and 7 bases lay outside the gene matches. The CDR3 is made up of 14 amino acids.

This clonotype was seen at least ten times. The rearrangement joins TRBV6-1 to TRBJ2-7, with 9 nucleotides matching TRBD1. With 5 bases clipped from V and 4 bases from J, the junction kept 9 bases outside the gene matches. The germline CDR1 and CDR2 sequences are MNHNS and SASEGT. The CDR3 covers 15 residues. CDR3 amino acids: CASSTGTGTRYEQYF. The CDR3 DNA follows: TGTGCCAGCAGTACCGGGACAGGGACTCGGTACGAGCAGTACTTC.